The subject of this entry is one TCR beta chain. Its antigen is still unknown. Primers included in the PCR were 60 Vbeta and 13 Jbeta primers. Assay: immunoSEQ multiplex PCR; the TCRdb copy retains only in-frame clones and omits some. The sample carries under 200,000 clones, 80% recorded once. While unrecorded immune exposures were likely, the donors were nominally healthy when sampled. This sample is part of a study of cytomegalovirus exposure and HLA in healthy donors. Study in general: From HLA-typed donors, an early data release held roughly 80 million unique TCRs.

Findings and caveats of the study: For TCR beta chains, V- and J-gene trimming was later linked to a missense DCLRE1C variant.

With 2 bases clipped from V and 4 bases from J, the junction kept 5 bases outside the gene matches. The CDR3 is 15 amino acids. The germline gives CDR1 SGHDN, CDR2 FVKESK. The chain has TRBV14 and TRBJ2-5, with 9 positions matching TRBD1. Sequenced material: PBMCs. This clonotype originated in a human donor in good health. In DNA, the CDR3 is TGTGCCAGCAGCCAAACAGGGGGCTCAAGAGAGACCCAGTACTTC. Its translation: CASSQTGGSRETQYF.